This T cell receptor beta chain was retrieved from a study of CD8+CD57+ T cells in acquired aplastic anemia. TCR beta VDJ and CDR3 profiling used genomic DNA as template. TCRdb recomputed calls from the reads with MiXCR, one row per CDR3 protein. The data contain 150,000 to 200,000 distinct CDR3 sequences, about 64% of them singletons. CDR1 and CDR2 (germline): LNHDA, SQIVND (reference sequence). Trimming took 10 bases from V and 2 from J; bases not matched to a gene: 7. CDR3 length: 14 residues. The sequence was obtained from a human donor with severe aplastic anemia or a healthy control (not recorded which). The chain links TRBV19 to TRBJ2-2; TRBD1 matches at 7 bases. The specimen was sorted CD4+, CD8+, or CD8+CD57+ T cells (not recorded which) from PBMCs. Here the CDR3 reads CATQGDRNTGELFF. The CDR3 coding sequence is TGTGCCACCCAGGGGGACCGTAACACCGGGGAGCTGTTTTTT.